This TCR beta chain appears in the sequencing data of a study of chemoradiotherapy in HPV16-positive cancers. On the study more broadly: Candidate HPV-specific T-cell clones and common TCR motifs came from functional assays in two HPV16-positive patients. Broader study findings: HPV-specific T cells were functionally defined from only two HPV16-positive patients. Non-HPV-specific T cells did not expand in tumors during treatment, whereas candidate HPV-specific clones and E7-related motifs did.

The data were produced by immunoSEQ multiplex PCR, yet TCRdb's version contains in-frame clones alone and is incomplete. The data hold 4,000 to 6,000 clones, with 86% observed a single time. Samples were taken several times over chemoradiotherapy. Between the trimmed V and J ends, which lost 6 bases and 4 bases, there was a span of 10 bases. CDR1 is SQVTM and CDR2 is ANQGSEA in the germline V gene. The CDR3 is 11 amino acids. In the case of this clone: What it binds is unknown.

The receptor was derived from a human donor with HPV-associated anogenital cancer. This specimen consisted of tumor tissue, obtained from a patient who underwent chemoradiotherapy. The J gene is TRBJ2-7, the V gene TRBV29-1, with D perhaps TRBD1 (6 bases). The CDR3, as DNA: TGCAGCGTGCCAGGGGTTTACGAGCAGTACTTC. Translation gives CSVPGVYEQYF.